The TCR beta chain under discussion was sequenced for a study of blood T cell repertoires in COVID-19. Study-level background: T cells, B-cell-depleted T cells, or PBMCs supplied cDNA or gDNA.

Here immunoSEQ multiplex PCR was the method, and the copy in TCRdb shows in-frame clones only, minus some. The sample has 150,000 to 200,000 clones, roughly 84% seen once. The CDR3 loop spans 15 amino acids. V lost 6 bases, J lost 4 bases, and 8 bases stayed unmatched. Per germline, CDR1 MGHDK and CDR2 SYGVNS. Ages ranged from roughly 18 to 100 years, with residence in more than 20 US areas. Participants' own reports of clinical history determined their cohort assignment. What the recovered Cohort 3 donors had was two negative PCRs, clearance, or symptom resolution. The chain has TRBV25-1 and TRBJ1-1; 10 nucleotides align to TRBD1. The clonotype was recovered from a man aged 55 to 69 who had recovered from COVID-19. The specimen sequenced was PBMCs or T cells enriched from blood (not recorded which). DNA for the CDR3: TGTGCCAGCAGGGGTAAGTGGACAGGGGGCACTGAAGCTTTCTTT. Residues: CASRGKWTGGTEAFF.